Shown below are 16 T cell receptor beta chains from a single sample sequenced in a study of T cells in Graves' hyperthyroidism and ophthalmopathy. TCR beta CDR3 region amplification was performed from RNA transcripts. HTBI primers drove first-round RT-PCR of the TCR CDR3. MiXCR was run by TCRdb on the multiplex PCR reads, yielding one entry per CDR3 protein. The sample consists of about 640,000 distinct CDR3 sequences, around 20% of them appearing once. Material for sequencing was blood. These receptors all stem from a man aged 25-45 years with Graves' ophthalmopathy.

The chain carries TRBV6-1 and TRBJ1-5; 8 bases are shared with TRBD1. CDR3 length: 18 residues. The V and J ends lost 6 bases and 2 bases, in that order; junction bases with no gene match: 15. The germline V gene encodes CDR1 MNHNS and CDR2 SASEGT. The CDR3 sequence is CASSPDVGTGGGNQPQHF. In DNA form, the CDR3 reads TGTGCCAGCAGCCCTGACGTGGGGACAGGCGGGGGCAATCAGCCCCAGCATTTT.

The chain employs TRBV7-9 and TRBJ2-1; TRBD1 agrees at 9 bases. The CDR3 runs 15 residues. Germline lookup yields CDR1 SEHNR and CDR2 FQNEAQ (reference sequence). Trimming at V came to 4 bases and at J to 7 bases, leaving 8 bases not matched to a gene. The CDR3 reads CASSYPTDRGNEQFF. DNA of the CDR3: TGTGCCAGCAGCTATCCTACGGACAGGGGTAATGAGCAGTTCTTC.

The chain employs TRBV27 and TRBJ2-1, with 9 bases aligning to TRBD2. The CDR3 extends over 16 amino acids. J was trimmed by 6 bases and V by 1 base; bases with no gene match: 7. CDR1 MNHEY and CDR2 SMNVEV come from the germline V gene (reference sequence). This chain's CDR3 is CASSLFPAGGPNEQFF. The CDR3 nucleotides are TGTGCCAGCAGTTTATTCCCAGCGGGAGGTCCCAATGAGCAGTTCTTC.

Only a few counts were recorded for this clonotype. The genes are TRBV29-1 and TRBJ2-1, with TRBD2 matching 9 bases. The CDR3 runs 17 residues. V was pared by 6 bases and J by 4 bases, with 16 bases of the junction left unmatched. Germline V gives CDR1 SQVTM, CDR2 ANQGSEA. CDR3 nucleotide sequence: TGCAGCGTCGAGGGTGTGGCGGGAGGGCTTCGGTACAATGAGCAGTTCTTC. It specifies CSVEGVAGGLRYNEQFF.

This clonotype appeared many times. Compared with germline, one end of the junction differs, possibly owing to a read error. The J gene is TRBJ2-3, the V gene TRBV11-2; no clear D gene. The CDR3 has 13 residues. Germline CDR1 and CDR2: SGHAT and FQNNGV. DNA for the CDR3: TGCGCCAGCAGCTTGTCCCCGACAGATACGCAGTATTTT. Amino acids: CASSLSPTDTQYF.

The rearrangement uses TRBV4-2 and TRBJ2-7; no clear D gene. The CDR3 length is 15 residues. Trimming took 0 bases from V and 3 from J, leaving 12 bases between them. Germline V lookup: CDR1 LGHNA, CDR2 YNFKEQ. CDR3 residues: CASSQDPRPGYEQYF. The CDR3 coding sequence is TGTGCCAGCAGCCAAGACCCCCGCCCCGGCTACGAGCAGTACTTC.

V and J are TRBV27 and TRBJ2-7, with 8 bases matching TRBD1. This CDR3 has 12 amino acids. J lost 9 bases, V lost 6 bases, and 7 bases had no gene match. Germline CDR1 reads MNHEY; CDR2 reads SMNVEV (reference sequence). Written as DNA, the CDR3 is TGTGCCAGCAGGGGACCTGGGACAGGGCAGTACTTC. This gives the protein CASRGPGTGQYF.

This chain uses TRBV18 with TRBJ1-1; 10 bases map to TRBD1. The CDR3 runs to 16 residues. Looked up from germline, CDR1 is KGHSH and CDR2 is LQKENI. V was clipped by 3 bases and J by 1 base; unmatched bases: 5. The CDR3 is CASSPTGGARNTEAFF. Written as DNA, the CDR3 is TGTGCCAGCTCACCGACAGGGGGCGCGCGGAACACTGAAGCTTTCTTT.

The CDR3 protein is CSVHRGGNEAFF. In DNA, the CDR3 is TGCAGCGTCCACAGGGGGGGAAATGAAGCTTTCTTT. This chain links TRBV29-1 with TRBJ1-1, with 8 bases identical to TRBD1. CDR1 is SQVTM and CDR2 is ANQGSEA in the germline V gene. Trimming cost V 6 bases and J 7 bases; bases outside gene matches: 7. The CDR3 covers 12 residues.

The V call is TRBV12-3 or TRBV12-4, the J call TRBJ1-5; TRBD1 aligns across 7 bases. The CDR3 has 18 residues. V gave up 2 bases and J gave up 0 bases; unmatched junction bases: 10. This chain's CDR3 is CASSLKAGGTYSNQPQHF. CDR3 nucleotide sequence: TGTGCCAGCAGTTTAAAGGCAGGGGGGACCTATAGCAATCAGCCCCAGCATTTT.

This clonotype appeared a few times. The CDR3: CASSPLEGLGNNEQFF. CDR3 DNA sequence: TGTGCCAGCAGCCCTCTCGAGGGACTAGGGAACAATGAGCAGTTCTTC. The chain carries TRBV7-9 and TRBJ2-1; 8 bases are a match to TRBD2. Germline CDR1 reads SEHNR; CDR2 reads FQNEAQ (reference sequence). V gave up 5 bases and J gave up 5 bases; unmatched junction bases: 11. The CDR3 runs to 16 residues. Variable domain in full (rest from reference TRBV7-9 and TRBJ2-1): DTGVSQNPRHKITKRGQNVTFRCDPISEHNRLYWYRQTLGQGPEFLTYFQNEAQLEKSRLLSDRFSAERPKGSFSTLEIQRTEQGDSAMYLCASSPLEGLGNNEQFFGPGTRLTVL.

This clonotype was found many times. V is TRBV6-1 and J is TRBJ1-2; D unclear. The length of the CDR3 is 14 residues. Germline lookup yields CDR1 MNHNS and CDR2 SASEGT. V shed 6 bases and J shed 8 bases, with 19 bases lying between them. The CDR3 DNA reads TGTGCCAGCAGCGGAGTGCCCGTCCTATACGGCTACACCTTC. Residues: CASSGVPVLYGYTF.

This clonotype was counted a few times. The chain has TRBV28 and TRBJ2-4; D remains unclear. Germline V lookup: CDR1 MDHEN, CDR2 SYDVKM. The CDR3 is made up of 13 amino acids. V lost 4 bases to trimming and J lost 0 bases, with 4 bases between them. CDR3 protein: CASSSGAKNIQYF. In DNA form, the CDR3 reads TGTGCCAGCAGTTCCGGAGCCAAAAACATTCAGTACTTC.

This clonotype was found a few times. J is TRBJ1-6 and V is TRBV2; no clear D gene. Trimming left V 7 bases short and J 0 bases short, with 10 bases between. The CDR3 length is 15 residues. Germline V gene lookup returns CDR1 SNHLY and CDR2 FYNNEI. The chain's CDR3 is CASTFRFSYNSPLHF. CDR3 in DNA: TGTGCCAGCACTTTCAGATTCTCCTATAATTCACCCCTCCACTTT.

J is TRBJ2-7 and V is TRBV11-2; TRBD2 aligns across 11 bases. Germline V gene data show CDR1 as SGHAT and CDR2 as FQNNGV. The CDR3 length is 17 residues. The V gene end was trimmed by 2 bases and the J gene end by 0 bases; junction bases not matched to a gene: 6. The CDR3 bases are TGTGCCAGCAGCTTATCCACGACTAGCGGGATCTCCTACGAGCAGTACTTC. Translation: CASSLSTTSGISYEQYF.

The rearrangement uses TRBV5-5 and TRBJ2-2; unclear D gene. Germline CDR1 and CDR2: SGHKS and YYEKEE (reference sequence). The CDR3 length is 15 residues. Trimming stripped 4 bases from V and 2 bases from J, with 12 bases between. The CDR3 DNA reads as TGTGCCAGCAGCCTCGACATCCCCAACACCGGGGAGCTGTTTTTT. Protein sequence: CASSLDIPNTGELFF.